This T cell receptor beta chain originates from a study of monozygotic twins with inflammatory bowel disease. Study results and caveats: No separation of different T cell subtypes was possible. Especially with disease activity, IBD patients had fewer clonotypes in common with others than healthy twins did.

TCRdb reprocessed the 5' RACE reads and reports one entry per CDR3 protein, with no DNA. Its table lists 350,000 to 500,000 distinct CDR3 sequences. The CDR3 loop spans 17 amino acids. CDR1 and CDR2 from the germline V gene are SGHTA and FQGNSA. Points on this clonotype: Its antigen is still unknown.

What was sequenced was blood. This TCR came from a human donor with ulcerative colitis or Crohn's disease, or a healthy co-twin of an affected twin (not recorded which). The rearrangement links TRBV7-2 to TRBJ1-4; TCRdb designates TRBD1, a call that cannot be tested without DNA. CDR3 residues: CASSLGTDPRTNEKLFF.